Below are 30 T cell receptor beta chains sequenced from a single sample in a study of T-cell reconstitution after alpha-beta-depleted transplantation in children. The TCRbeta library incorporated unique molecular identifiers. MiXCR, run by TCRdb on the PCR reads, gives a single entry per CDR3 protein. The table includes 250,000 to 350,000 distinct CDR3 sequences, approximately 23% detected once. The sample consisted of PBMCs, mostly from graft donor cells, taken 180 days after TCRalphabeta/CD19-depleted stem cell transplant. These receptors were taken from a male patient younger than 18 who had a stem cell transplant for acute lymphoblastic leukemia, so the T cells may come from the graft donor.

The chain has TRBV5-5 and TRBJ2-3; D is unresolved. CDR3 length equals 14 residues. The V end lost 4 bases, the J end lost 9 bases, and 18 bases lay between the germline ends. Germline loops: CDR1 SGHKS, CDR2 YYEKEE (reference sequence). The CDR3 sequence is CASSPRPVIETQYF. CDR3 bases: TGTGCCAGCAGCCCGCGACCCGTCATCGAGACGCAGTATTTT. Variable domain in full (rest from reference TRBV5-5 and TRBJ2-3): DAGVTQSPTHLIKTRGQQVTLRCSPISGHKSVSWYQQVLGQGPQFIFQYYEKEERGRGNFPDRFSARQFPNYSSELNVNALLLGDSALYLCASSPRPVIETQYFGPGTRLTVL.

The V call is TRBV27, the J call TRBJ2-3; TRBD2 is a possible D gene (5 bases). Trimming pared 3 bases from V and 0 bases from J, leaving 10 bases between. There are 15 residues in the CDR3. Per the germline V gene, CDR1 is MNHEY and CDR2 is SMNVEV (reference sequence). This chain's CDR3 is CASSLRGSSTDTQYF. CDR3 bases: TGTGCCAGCAGTTTGCGAGGGAGTAGCACAGATACGCAGTATTTT.

This clonotype was seen a few times. The V call is TRBV29-1, the J call TRBJ2-7, with D perhaps TRBD1 or TRBD2 (5 bases each). This CDR3 spans 15 amino acids. V was pared by 6 bases and J by 3 bases, with 21 bases between. Germline CDR1 reads SQVTM; CDR2 reads ANQGSEA. The CDR3 nucleotides read TGCAGCGTGGAGCTCCCCGGGACCCCAGACTACGAGCAGTACTTC. Translated: CSVELPGTPDYEQYF.

This clonotype was found many times. The rearrangement joins TRBV20-1 to TRBJ1-5, with TRBD1 identical over 7 bases. Trimming removed 2 bases from V and 9 bases from J; junction bases left unmatched: 4. The CDR3 runs to 12 residues. Germline CDR1 and CDR2: DFQATT and SNEGSKA (reference sequence). CDR3 sequence reads: CSARRQGRPQHF. The CDR3 DNA reads as TGCAGTGCTAGACGACAGGGAAGGCCCCAGCATTTT.

This clonotype was observed a few times. This chain uses TRBV7-2 with TRBJ1-2, with D unclear. V dropped 1 base and J dropped 2 bases, with 8 bases sitting between them. Germline CDR1 and CDR2: SGHTA and FQGNSA. CDR3 length: 14 amino acids. This CDR3 reads CASSLVVGNYGYTF. The CDR3 DNA is TGTGCCAGCAGCTTAGTCGTAGGCAACTATGGCTACACCTTC.

V and J are TRBV12-3 or TRBV12-4 and TRBJ2-3, with D possibly TRBD2 on 6 matching bases. The CDR3 has 15 residues. Trimming removed 5 bases at V and 1 base at J, with 13 bases between. As DNA, the CDR3 is TGTGCCAGCAGTCAGGGACTCCGAGGCACAGATACGCAGTATTTT. Protein sequence: CASSQGLRGTDTQYF.

This clonotype appeared a few times. The CDR3 protein is CASRYNRDTNTEAFF. The CDR3 DNA follows: TGTGCCAGCAGATATAACCGGGACACGAACACTGAAGCTTTCTTT. The chain combines TRBV7-9 with TRBJ1-1; D is possibly TRBD1 (6 bases). CDR1 SEHNR and CDR2 FQNEAQ come from the germline V gene (reference sequence). Trimming removed 6 bases at V and 1 base at J, with 15 bases between. This CDR3 region has 15 residues.

The rearrangement joins TRBV7-7 to TRBJ1-1, with a tentative D call TRBD1 (6 bases). The germline V gene encodes CDR1 SSHAT and CDR2 FNYEAQ (reference sequence). This CDR3 comprises 18 residues. Trimming left V 1 base short and J 2 bases short, with 20 bases between. The CDR3 here is CASSLDRGYEDANTEAFF. DNA of the CDR3: TGTGCCAGCAGCTTAGATAGGGGGTATGAAGACGCAAACACTGAAGCTTTCTTT.

This sequence joins TRBV11-2 and TRBJ2-7, with 9 nucleotides matching TRBD1. V dropped 7 bases and J dropped 1; count of bases not matched to a gene: 8. Germline CDR1 SGHAT, CDR2 FQNNGV. The CDR3 runs 15 residues. CDR3 sequence: CASTWAGQGSYEQYF. In DNA, the CDR3 is TGTGCCAGCACCTGGGCGGGACAGGGATCCTACGAGCAGTACTTC.

This clonotype was counted between two and nine times. DNA of the CDR3: TGTGCCAGCAGCCTTCAAGGCGGGGTACACGAGCAGTACTTC. Translating it yields CASSLQGGVHEQYF. The chain uses TRBV11-2 and TRBJ2-7, with D possibly TRBD2 on 6 matching bases. V was trimmed by 5 bases and J by 5 bases, leaving 16 bases between them. Germline V gene sequence: CDR1 SGHAT, CDR2 FQNNGV. The CDR3 loop spans 14 amino acids.

The rearrangement uses TRBV12-3 or TRBV12-4 and TRBJ2-5; D is possibly TRBD1 or TRBD2 (5 bases each). The CDR3 consists of 15 residues. V lost 5 bases and J lost 2, with 15 bases in between. This CDR3 reads CASSKYGTVQETQYF. CDR3 in DNA: TGTGCCAGCAGTAAATATGGGACGGTACAAGAGACCCAGTACTTC.

The chain uses TRBV27 and TRBJ2-1, with 7 bases fitting TRBD1. Germline lookup yields CDR1 MNHEY and CDR2 SMNVEV (reference sequence). The junction had 17 bases not matched to a gene; V was cut back by 3 bases and J by 9 bases. There are 17 residues in the CDR3. This CDR3 is CASSFTPQRQGSSEQFF. The DNA for the CDR3 is TGTGCCAGCAGTTTTACCCCTCAACGACAGGGTAGTAGTGAGCAGTTCTTC.

The chain uses TRBV3-1 and TRBJ1-5; the D is unclear. Trimming shortened V by 6 bases and J by 3 bases, and 15 bases separated the two germline ends. This CDR3 contains 15 residues. Germline V gene data show CDR1 as LGHDT and CDR2 as YNNKEL (reference sequence). The CDR3: CASSDGIGVNQPQHF. In DNA form, the CDR3 reads TGTGCCAGCAGTGACGGTATCGGGGTCAATCAGCCCCAGCATTTT.

The chain joins TRBV5-1 to TRBJ2-7; 7 bases agree with TRBD2. J lost 3 bases, V lost 3 bases, and 9 bases had no gene match. Germline V gives CDR1 SGHRS, CDR2 YFSETQ. The CDR3 extends over 15 amino acids. The chain's CDR3 is CASSWSSGGLYEQYF. Here the CDR3 DNA reads TGCGCCAGCAGCTGGTCTAGCGGAGGCCTCTACGAGCAGTACTTC.

This clonotype was recorded a few times. V and J are TRBV15 and TRBJ1-3; possibly TRBD1 for D (6 bases). The CDR3 extends over 17 amino acids. The germline V and J ends were trimmed by 5 bases and 4 bases, with 21 bases remaining between them. Germline CDR1 LNHNV, CDR2 YYDKDF (reference sequence). The CDR3 region is CATSSRQVEFGGNTIYF. The CDR3 DNA reads TGTGCCACCAGCTCTCGACAGGTTGAGTTTGGGGGAAACACCATATATTTT.

This chain joins TRBV11-2 and TRBJ2-7; 13 positions agree with TRBD2. In germline, CDR1 is SGHAT, CDR2 FQNNGV. The CDR3 spans 17 residues. Unmatched junction bases numbered 10, after V lost 1 base and J lost 7 bases. In DNA, the CDR3 is TGTGCCAGCAGCTTAGCCCATTTACTAGCGGGAGGGGAGGAGCAGTACTTC. Translated, it gives CASSLAHLLAGGEEQYF.

This clonotype has just a few counts. The rearrangement uses TRBV5-1 and TRBJ2-3; TRBD2 aligns across 9 bases. CDR1 SGHRS and CDR2 YFSETQ come from the germline V gene. This CDR3 is 15 amino acids long. Trimming cost V 6 bases and J 2 bases; bases outside gene matches: 7. CDR3 coding DNA: TGCGCCAGCACCATAGCGGGAGTTACCACAGATACGCAGTATTTT. Translating gives CASTIAGVTTDTQYF.

This clonotype came up a few times. V and J are TRBV7-6 and TRBJ2-1, with 7 bases lining up with TRBD2. Germline CDR1 is SGHVS and CDR2 is FNYEAQ. The CDR3 totals 15 residues. Trimming cost V 4 bases and J 5 bases; bases outside gene matches: 8. This chain's CDR3 is CASSSPGLVHNEQFF. The CDR3 DNA reads as TGTGCCAGCAGCTCCCCCGGACTAGTACACAATGAGCAGTTCTTC.

The chain joins TRBV20-1 to TRBJ1-6, with a weak D call TRBD1 (5 bases). V lost 6 bases and J 10 bases, leaving 13 bases between the germline ends. The CDR3 is 12 residues long. Germline V gives CDR1 DFQATT, CDR2 SNEGSKA (reference sequence). CDR3 DNA sequence: TGCAGTGCAGACAGAGCGGGGTCACCCCTCCACTTT. This gives the protein CSADRAGSPLHF.

A few counts support this clonotype. This sequence joins TRBV5-1 and TRBJ2-1; 7 bases are a match to TRBD2. The CDR3 is made up of 14 amino acids. Germline V gene data show CDR1 as SGHRS and CDR2 as YFSETQ. V lost 0 bases and J lost 7; bases outside the gene matches: 4. CDR3 DNA sequence: TGCGCCAGCAGCTTGGACGGGAGGAGAAATGAGCAGTTCTTC. The encoded protein is CASSLDGRRNEQFF.

This clonotype has a handful of counts. This chain uses TRBV5-1 with TRBJ1-1, with D possibly being TRBD1 (6 bases). V was cut by 0 bases and J by 10 bases, with 10 bases left in between. Germline assignment: CDR1 SGHRS and CDR2 YFSETQ. The CDR3 runs to 12 residues. The CDR3 loop is CASSLAEGGAFF. The CDR3 nucleotides read TGCGCCAGCAGCTTGGCCGAGGGGGGAGCTTTCTTT.

The rearrangement joins TRBV11-1 to TRBJ2-1, with 7 bases identical to TRBD2. V gave up 3 bases and J gave up 0 bases; unmatched junction bases: 5. This CDR3 has 16 amino acids. Germline V CDR1 and CDR2: SGHAT, FQDESV (reference sequence). Here the CDR3 DNA reads TGTGCCAGCAGCTTGAGCGGGATAAGCTCCTACAATGAGCAGTTCTTC. This encodes CASSLSGISSYNEQFF.

V is TRBV7-4 and J is TRBJ2-7, with D perhaps being TRBD1 or TRBD2 (6 bases each). This CDR3 region has 16 residues. CDR1 SGHVT and CDR2 SQSDAQ come from the germline V gene. V was shortened by 5 bases and J by 2 bases, with 19 bases between the two germline ends. CDR3 amino acids: CASSIQGPGAAYEQYF. CDR3 coding DNA: TGTGCCAGCAGCATCCAGGGGCCGGGGGCGGCCTACGAGCAGTACTTC.

The chain uses TRBV6-2 or TRBV6-3 and TRBJ2-1, with 14 bases aligning to TRBD2. The germline V gene encodes CDR1 MNHEY and CDR2 SVGEGT. There are 22 residues in the CDR3. After removal of 4 bases from V and 0 bases from J, the junction contained 17 bases not matched to a gene. CDR3 region: CASSSLRARLAGGRFSYNEQFF. The CDR3 DNA reads TGTGCCAGCAGTTCACTCAGGGCTCGACTAGCGGGAGGGCGTTTCTCCTACAATGAGCAGTTCTTC.

The chain has TRBV6-1 and TRBJ2-7; 7 nucleotides align to TRBD2. Losses at the gene ends were 6 bases for V and 1 base for J; bases not matched to a gene: 15. CDR1 is MNHNS, CDR2 SASEGT, per germline. The CDR3 runs to 17 residues. The CDR3 nucleotides are TGTGCCAGCAGCGCAGAATCCAAGCGGGATGTTTCCTACGAGCAGTACTTC. Its protein product is CASSAESKRDVSYEQYF.

The chain recombines TRBV7-9 with TRBJ2-2; D is possibly TRBD1 or TRBD2 (5 bases each). The V gene's germline CDR1 is SEHNR and CDR2 FQNEAQ (reference sequence). V dropped 5 bases and J dropped 4 bases, with 17 bases sitting between them. CDR3 length: 16 residues. In nucleotides, the CDR3 is TGTGCCAGCAGCCTCCTAGCCCCGGGGACCACCGGGGAGCTGTTTTTT. Translation: CASSLLAPGTTGELFF.

The chain uses TRBV6-5 and TRBJ2-2, with 9 positions matching TRBD1. CDR1 and CDR2 (germline): MNHEY, SVGAGI. This CDR3 has 17 amino acids. Trimming cost V 2 bases and J 0 bases; bases outside gene matches: 4. CDR3 coding DNA: TGTGCCAGCAGTTACCCAAGGACAGGGGCGAACACCGGGGAGCTGTTTTTT. Translated: CASSYPRTGANTGELFF.

This chain joins TRBV12-3 or TRBV12-4 and TRBJ2-7; 7 positions agree with TRBD2. The V gene end was trimmed by 5 bases and the J gene end by 1 base; junction bases not matched to a gene: 8. The CDR3 contains 15 residues. Here the CDR3 reads CASSVTTSVSYEQYF. The CDR3, as DNA: TGTGCCAGCAGTGTTACCACTAGCGTATCCTACGAGCAGTACTTC.

This clonotype was picked up a small number of times. The gene calls are TRBV12-3 or TRBV12-4 and TRBJ1-5, with 9 bases identical to TRBD1. This CDR3 has 17 residues. Trimming cost V 5 bases and J 4 bases; bases outside gene matches: 12. For the CDR3, the DNA is TGTGCCAGCAGTACGAGGACAGGGGCAAAGCGGAATCAGCCCCAGCATTTT. It codes for CASSTRTGAKRNQPQHF.

The table lists this clonotype with a few counts. This chain uses TRBV5-1 with TRBJ1-1; possibly TRBD1 for D (6 bases). The length of the CDR3 is 15 residues. V lost 4 bases and J 2 bases, leaving 15 bases between the germline ends. Germline V gene lookup returns CDR1 SGHRS and CDR2 YFSETQ. The CDR3 DNA sequence: TGCGCCAGCAGCATGGACAGTTTGGGAAACACTGAAGCTTTCTTT. Amino acids: CASSMDSLGNTEAFF.